These 26 T cell receptor beta chains share one sample of origin, sequenced in a study of blood T cell repertoires in COVID-19. The repertoire was sequenced with immunoSEQ multiplex PCR; TCRdb's copy has only in-frame clones and lacks some. The sample contains under 250,000 clones, 82% of which appear only once. The specimen was PBMCs or T cells enriched from blood (not recorded which). Receptors were obtained from a woman between 55 and 75 years old who had recovered from COVID-19.

J is TRBJ2-7 and V is TRBV11-2, with TRBD1 identical over 8 bases. CDR1 and CDR2 (germline): SGHAT, FQNNGV. With 6 bases clipped from V and 7 bases from J, the junction kept 5 bases outside the gene matches. This CDR3 has 12 amino acids. The CDR3 DNA reads as TGTGCCAGCAGTAGGACAGGGATTGAGCAGTACTTC. Encoded protein: CASSRTGIEQYF.

The chain uses TRBV7-8 and TRBJ2-1; 8 bases match TRBD2. The CDR3 covers 15 residues. Germline loops: CDR1 SGHVS, CDR2 FQNEAQ. V lost 1 base, J lost 4 bases, and 3 bases stayed unmatched. Written as DNA, the CDR3 is TGTGCCAGCAGCTTAGTTTTAGCGGGATACAATGAGCAGTTCTTC. As protein: CASSLVLAGYNEQFF.

The V gene is TRBV7-7, the J gene TRBJ2-5; D remains unclear. The CDR3 loop spans 15 amino acids. Trimming pared 1 base from V and 5 bases from J, leaving 14 bases between. The V gene's germline CDR1 is SSHAT and CDR2 FNYEAQ (reference sequence). The CDR3 sequence is CASSLGALGRETQYF. The CDR3 nucleotides read TGTGCCAGCAGCTTAGGCGCCCTAGGTCGGGAGACCCAGTACTTC.

This sequence joins TRBV11-1 and TRBJ1-1; D gene unclear. CDR3 length: 14 amino acids. V lost 4 bases, J lost 4 bases, and 13 bases lay in between. Germline-derived CDR1 and CDR2 are SGHAT and FQDESV (reference sequence). CDR3 in DNA: TGTGCCAGCAGCTCCATGGGAGGGAGCACTGAAGCTTTCTTT. This encodes CASSSMGGSTEAFF.

The V gene is TRBV6-6, the J gene TRBJ2-7, with D perhaps TRBD1 (7 bases). Per the germline V gene, CDR1 is MNHNY and CDR2 is SVGAGI (reference sequence). The CDR3 has 15 residues. Trimming shortened V by 4 bases and J by 3 bases, and 16 bases separated the two germline ends. The CDR3 protein is CASSLTGLGGYEQYF. DNA for the CDR3: TGTGCCAGCAGTTTGACAGGGCTCGGGGGCTACGAGCAGTACTTC.

The rearrangement links TRBV27 to TRBJ1-1; 8 bases are shared with TRBD1. This CDR3 is 16 amino acids long. J was trimmed by 6 bases and V by 2 bases; bases with no gene match: 11. Per germline, CDR1 MNHEY and CDR2 SMNVEV (reference sequence). CDR3 sequence reads: CASSLAPGTGIAEAFF. The CDR3 DNA follows: TGTGCCAGCAGTTTAGCCCCCGGGACAGGAATTGCTGAAGCTTTCTTT.

V usage is TRBV10-3 and J usage is TRBJ2-7; 7 bases are a match to TRBD1. CDR1 and CDR2 from the germline V gene are ENHRY and SYGVKD. The CDR3 is made up of 14 amino acids. The V gene end was trimmed by 2 bases and the J gene end by 3 bases; junction bases not matched to a gene: 4. Here the CDR3 DNA reads TGTGCCATCAGTGAGGAGACAGGGAGCTACGAGCAGTACTTC. It translates to CAISEETGSYEQYF.

The chain links TRBV2 to TRBJ1-2; no reliable D call. The CDR3 extends over 13 amino acids. Germline V gives CDR1 SNHLY, CDR2 FYNNEI. The V end lost 1 base, the J end lost 5 bases, and 8 bases lay between the germline ends. Here the CDR3 DNA reads TGTGCCAGCAGTGAAGGCGGGTCATATGGCTACACCTTC. This codes for CASSEGGSYGYTF.

V is TRBV4-3 and J is TRBJ1-5; D call uncertain. This CDR3 has 18 amino acids. Per the germline V gene, CDR1 is LGHNA and CDR2 is YSLEER. The V end was cut by 0 bases, the J end by 0 bases, with 15 bases between. The CDR3 sequence: CASSQDSSRGYSNQPQHF. The CDR3 region has the DNA TGCGCCAGCAGCCAAGATTCTAGTAGAGGTTATAGCAATCAGCCCCAGCATTTT.

The rearrangement links TRBV29-1 to TRBJ2-2, with 9 bases lining up with TRBD2. Germline V gives CDR1 SQVTM, CDR2 ANQGSEA. The trim removed 5 bases at V and 3 bases at J, leaving 4 bases unmatched. The CDR3 is made up of 14 amino acids. The CDR3 protein is CSVRAGGHTGELFF. In DNA, the CDR3 is TGCAGCGTTCGAGCGGGAGGTCACACCGGGGAGCTGTTTTTT.

CDR3 sequence reads: CASSLWGQGQETQYF. CDR3 nucleotide sequence: TGTGCCAGCAGCTTATGGGGACAGGGGCAAGAGACCCAGTACTTC. The chain uses TRBV11-2 and TRBJ2-5; 10 positions agree with TRBD1. The CDR3 is 15 amino acids. Trimming removed 2 bases from V and 2 bases from J; junction bases left unmatched: 2. The germline gives CDR1 SGHAT, CDR2 FQNNGV.

The V call is TRBV9, the J call TRBJ1-2, with 8 nucleotides matching TRBD1. CDR1 is SGDLS, CDR2 YYNGEE, per germline. The CDR3 spans 18 residues. V shed 1 base, J shed 1 base, and the junction held 12 bases outside the gene matches. CDR3 bases: TGTGCCAGCAGCGTAAAGGGACAGGAAGCCTTATTTAACTATGGCTACACCTTC. Translating gives CASSVKGQEALFNYGYTF.

This sequence joins TRBV5-4 and TRBJ1-1; TRBD1 aligns across 10 bases. Germline V gene sequence: CDR1 SGHNT, CDR2 YYREEE (reference sequence). V gave up 6 bases and J gave up 4 bases; unmatched junction bases: 15. There are 17 residues in the CDR3. The CDR3 DNA reads as TGTGCCAGCACCAAGATTCATAGGGACAGGGGAACCACTGAAGCTTTCTTT. The encoded protein is CASTKIHRDRGTTEAFF.

This clone was recorded only once. The chain's CDR3 is CASSQEWLAGRRADTQYF. CDR3 bases: TGTGCCAGCAGCCAAGAGTGGCTAGCGGGAAGGCGGGCAGATACGCAGTATTTT. The genes are TRBV3-1 (or the pseudogene TRBV3-2) and TRBJ2-3; the match to TRBD2 covers 9 bases. The V segment lost 0 bases and the J segment 4 bases; nucleotides outside the gene matches: 11. The CDR3 spans 18 residues. Germline CDR1 LGHDT, CDR2 YNNKEL (reference sequence).

The gene calls are TRBV9 and TRBJ2-3, with D hard to call. The CDR3 extends over 16 amino acids. V lost 0 bases, J lost 0 bases, and 11 bases lay in between. CDR1 is SGDLS and CDR2 is YYNGEE in the germline V gene. The CDR3 sequence: CASSVGLHPSTDTQYF. DNA of the CDR3: TGTGCCAGCAGCGTAGGACTTCACCCTAGCACAGATACGCAGTATTTT.

This sequence joins TRBV6-1 and TRBJ1-5; no reliable D call. This CDR3 has 13 amino acids. The V gene's germline CDR1 is MNHNS and CDR2 SASEGT. V was pared by 2 bases and J by 2 bases, with 4 bases between. The CDR3 is CASSERGNQPQHF. The CDR3 coding sequence is TGTGCCAGCAGTGAACGGGGCAATCAGCCCCAGCATTTT.

This rearrangement joins TRBV6-1 to TRBJ1-1; possibly TRBD1 for D (5 bases). Germline V gene data show CDR1 as MNHNS and CDR2 as SASEGT. The CDR3 has 16 residues. The ends were cut back, 2 bases at V and 5 bases at J, with 18 bases in the middle. CDR3 DNA: TGTGCCAGCAGTGAATTACGGGGGTATGAGGGAACTGAAGCTTTCTTT. Its protein is CASSELRGYEGTEAFF.

The chain combines TRBV19 with TRBJ2-5; D possibly corresponds to TRBD2 (7 bases). V gave up 5 bases and J gave up 2 bases, with 12 bases separating them. This CDR3 is 14 amino acids long. Germline CDR1 is LNHDA and CDR2 is SQIVND (reference sequence). The CDR3, as DNA: TGTGCCAGTAGTGAAGGGGGGGGACAAGAGACCCAGTACTTC. Translated, it gives CASSEGGGQETQYF.

The chain couples TRBV4-3 to TRBJ1-4; tentatively, D is TRBD1 (5 bases). Germline assignment: CDR1 LGHNA and CDR2 YSLEER. The germline V and J ends were trimmed by 0 bases and 0 bases, with 11 bases remaining between them. The CDR3 loop spans 17 amino acids. In DNA form, the CDR3 reads TGCGCCAGCAGCCAAGACAGGCAGGGTCCAACTAATGAAAAACTGTTTTTT. Protein product: CASSQDRQGPTNEKLFF.

This chain links TRBV6-6 with TRBJ1-5; the match to TRBD1 covers 7 bases. The CDR3 extends over 13 amino acids. CDR1 and CDR2 from the germline V gene are MNHNY and SVGAGI (reference sequence). V was pared by 6 bases and J by 5 bases, with 4 bases of the junction left unmatched. CDR3 amino acids: CASSVGQDQPQHF. The CDR3 nucleotides read TGTGCCAGCAGCGTAGGACAGGATCAGCCCCAGCATTTT.

This clone was picked up a small number of times. The chain carries TRBV10-3 and TRBJ2-7; perhaps TRBD1 as D (6 bases). This CDR3 region has 16 residues. V was shortened by 3 bases and J by 3 bases, with 18 bases between the two germline ends. Germline lookup yields CDR1 ENHRY and CDR2 SYGVKD. The CDR3 DNA sequence: TGTGCCATCAGTGAAAATTGGGGGCTAGAACTCTACGAGCAGTACTTC. This codes for CAISENWGLELYEQYF.

The chain has TRBV18 and TRBJ2-5, with D possibly matching TRBD2 (6 bases). V lost 3 bases to trimming and J lost 4 bases, with 12 bases between them. This CDR3 is 14 amino acids long. Germline loops: CDR1 KGHSH, CDR2 LQKENI. In DNA form, the CDR3 reads TGTGCCAGCTCACCTCGGAGGGCAGGAGAGACCCAGTACTTC. Translating gives CASSPRRAGETQYF. Full variable domain (outside the CDR3, taken from reference TRBV18 and TRBJ2-5): NAGVMQNPRHLVRRRGQEARLRCSPMKGHSHVYWYRQLPEEGLKFMVYLQKENIIDESGMPKERFSAEFPKEGPSILRIQQVVRGDSAAYFCASSPRRAGETQYFGPGTRLLVL.

The genes are TRBV3-1 (or the pseudogene TRBV3-2) and TRBJ1-2; no reliable D call. V was clipped by 2 bases and J by 3 bases, with 10 bases between them. There are 14 residues in the CDR3. CDR1 and CDR2 from the germline V gene are LGHDT and YNNKEL (reference sequence). The CDR3 bases are TGTGCCAGCAGCCAAAGCGGGATTGACTATGGCTACACCTTC. This translates into CASSQSGIDYGYTF.

For the CDR3, the DNA is TGTGCCAGCTTCTCTCTTGGTGCTAAGAACACTGAAGCTTTCTTT. It is translated as CASFSLGAKNTEAFF. This chain uses TRBV7-9 with TRBJ1-1; D is undetermined. V dropped 8 bases and J dropped 1 base, with 17 bases sitting between them. The germline V gene encodes CDR1 SEHNR and CDR2 FQNEAQ (reference sequence). This CDR3 region has 15 residues.

The chain uses TRBV9 and TRBJ2-1, with 10 bases that match TRBD1. The trim removed 4 bases at V and 7 bases at J, leaving 8 bases unmatched. This CDR3 comprises 15 residues. Looked up from germline, CDR1 is SGDLS and CDR2 is YYNGEE. CDR3 sequence: CASSPTGGLRNEQFF. In DNA, the CDR3 is TGTGCCAGCAGCCCGACAGGGGGCCTGAGGAATGAGCAGTTCTTC.

This clone turned up a few times. The chain employs TRBV5-1 and TRBJ1-3; 7 bases match TRBD1. CDR1 is SGHRS, CDR2 YFSETQ, per germline. Germline trimming cut 0 bases from V and 2 bases from J; bases unmatched to any gene: 8. The CDR3 is 17 amino acids. CDR3 sequence (DNA): TGCGCCAGCAGCTTGGAAGTGACAGGGCAGACTGGAAACACCATATATTTT. It specifies CASSLEVTGQTGNTIYF.